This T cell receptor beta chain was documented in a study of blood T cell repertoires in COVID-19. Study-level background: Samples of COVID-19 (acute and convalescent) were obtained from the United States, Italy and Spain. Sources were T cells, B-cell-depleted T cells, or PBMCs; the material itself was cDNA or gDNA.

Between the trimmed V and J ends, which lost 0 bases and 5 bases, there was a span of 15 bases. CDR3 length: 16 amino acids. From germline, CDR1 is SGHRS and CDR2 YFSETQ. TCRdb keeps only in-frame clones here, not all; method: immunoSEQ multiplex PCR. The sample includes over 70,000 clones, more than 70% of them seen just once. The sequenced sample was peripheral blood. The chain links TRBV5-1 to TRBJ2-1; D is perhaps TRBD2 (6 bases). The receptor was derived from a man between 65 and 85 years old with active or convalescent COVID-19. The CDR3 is CASSLAPTSYDNEQFF. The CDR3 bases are TGCGCCAGCAGCTTGGCTCCGACTAGTTACGACAATGAGCAGTTCTTC. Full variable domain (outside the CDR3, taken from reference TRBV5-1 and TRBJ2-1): KAGVTQTPRYLIKTRGQQVTLSCSPISGHRSVSWYQQTPGQGLQFLFEYFSETQRNKGNFPGRFSGRQFSNSRSEMNVSTLELGDSALYLCASSLAPTSYDNEQFFGPGTRLTVL.